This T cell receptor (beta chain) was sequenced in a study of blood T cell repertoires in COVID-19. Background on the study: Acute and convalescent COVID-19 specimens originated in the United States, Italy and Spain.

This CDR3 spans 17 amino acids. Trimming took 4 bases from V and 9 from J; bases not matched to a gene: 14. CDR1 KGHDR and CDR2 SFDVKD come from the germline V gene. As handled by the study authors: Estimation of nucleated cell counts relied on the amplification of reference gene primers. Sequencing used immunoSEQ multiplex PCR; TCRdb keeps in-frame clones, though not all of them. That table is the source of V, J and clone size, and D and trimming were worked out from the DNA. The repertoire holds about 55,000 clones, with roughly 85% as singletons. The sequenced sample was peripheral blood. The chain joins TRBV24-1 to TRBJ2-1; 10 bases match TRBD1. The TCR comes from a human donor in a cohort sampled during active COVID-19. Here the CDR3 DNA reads TGTGCCACCAGTGACCGCGGGGGGACAGGGGTCAGCGGTGAGCAGTTCTTC. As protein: CATSDRGGTGVSGEQFF.